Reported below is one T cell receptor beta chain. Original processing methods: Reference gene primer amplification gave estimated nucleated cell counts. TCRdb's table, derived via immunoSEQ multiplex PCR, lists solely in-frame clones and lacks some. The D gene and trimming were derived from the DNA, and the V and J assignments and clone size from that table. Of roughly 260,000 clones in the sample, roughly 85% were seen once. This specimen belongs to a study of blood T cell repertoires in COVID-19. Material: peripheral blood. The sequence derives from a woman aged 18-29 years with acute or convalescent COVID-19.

The CDR3, as DNA: TGTGCCAGCATCCCTCTCTCGAACACTGAAGCTTTCTTT. It encodes CASIPLSNTEAFF. The rearrangement links TRBV28 to TRBJ1-1; no firm D call. There are 13 residues in the CDR3. The V end was cut by 7 bases, the J end by 1 base, with 10 bases between. Germline CDR1 and CDR2: MDHEN and SYDVKM.